This T cell receptor (beta chain) stems from a study of cytomegalovirus exposure and HLA in healthy donors. Findings and caveats of the study: Subsequent analysis found a tendency for first-cohort TCR clusters to co-occur within the 95 to 150 validation repertoires. Cytomegalovirus association was listed for under 200 TCR beta chains. Most TCR sequences were uncommon, yet certain public TCRs appeared in many donors.

Sequencing used immunoSEQ multiplex PCR; TCRdb keeps in-frame clones, though not all of them. The sample lists about 73,000 clones; about 90% were seen once. Concerning this clone: Its antigen is not identified.

The sequenced sample consisted of PBMCs. The clonotype comes from a woman between 18 and 30 years old in good health and CMV-seropositive.

In DNA form, the CDR3 reads TGTGCCAGCAGCTTTAGGGCAGGGGGTGTGAACACCATATATTTT. Amino acid sequence: CASSFRAGGVNTIYF. The J gene is TRBJ1-3, the V gene TRBV11-2, with TRBD1 matching 7 bases. The CDR3 is made up of 15 amino acids. CDR1 and CDR2 from the germline V gene are SGHAT and FQNNGV. V shed 3 bases, J shed 7 bases, and the junction held 9 bases outside the gene matches.